This T cell receptor (beta chain) was profiled in a study of shared clonotypes between healthy human individuals. This clone has more than one count but fewer than ten. Its antigen is as yet unknown. Healthy HIV-negative adults with no recent acute infections or vaccinations were recruited as donors. The assay was immunoSEQ multiplex PCR, and TCRdb's table has in-frame clones only and misses some. The repertoire holds about 100,000 clones, with 55% to 70% as singletons. Study-wide results and caveats: Clonotypes not shared had lower generation probabilities than those common to all four donors. In a few donors, about 5% of naive CD4 clonotypes appeared in common. Rarefaction analysis demonstrated incomplete sorted-subset sequencing notwithstanding large depth.

The receptor was derived from a woman aged 25 to 39 in good health. Material for sequencing was memory CD8+ T cells sorted from blood. Subset specified: CD45RO+ cells pooled with CCR7-negative TemRA cells.

Written as DNA, the CDR3 is TGCGCCAGCAGTTATGGACAAGAGCAGTACTTC. Translating it yields CASSYGQEQYF. The rearrangement joins TRBV4-1 to TRBJ2-7; D perhaps matches TRBD1 (5 bases). CDR3 size: 11 residues. V was pared by 6 bases and J by 7 bases, with 10 bases between. Looked up from germline, CDR1 is MGHRA and CDR2 is YSYEKL.